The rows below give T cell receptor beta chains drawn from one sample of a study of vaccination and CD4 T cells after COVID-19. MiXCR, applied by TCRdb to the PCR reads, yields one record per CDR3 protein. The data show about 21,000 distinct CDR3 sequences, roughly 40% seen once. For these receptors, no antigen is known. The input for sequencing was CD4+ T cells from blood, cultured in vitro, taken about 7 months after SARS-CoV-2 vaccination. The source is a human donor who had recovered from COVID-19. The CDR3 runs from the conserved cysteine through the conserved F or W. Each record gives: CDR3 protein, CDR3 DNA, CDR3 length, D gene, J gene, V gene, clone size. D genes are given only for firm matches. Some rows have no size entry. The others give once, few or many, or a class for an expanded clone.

CASSGAGSGSTDTQYF TGTGCCAGCAGTGGAGCTGGTAGCGGGAGCACAGATACGCAGTATTTT 16 TRBD2 TRBJ2-3 TRBV6-2/TRBV6-3 .
CASSPHAGGRDEQFF TGTGCCAGCAGCCCCCATGCGGGAGGTCGAGATGAGCAGTTCTTC 15 TRBD2 TRBJ2-1 TRBV28 .
CASSLGVARNEQFF TGTGCCAGCAGCTTAGGGGTGGCTAGAAATGAGCAGTTCTTC 14 . TRBJ2-1 TRBV7-3 few
CASSSGWADTQYF TGTGCCAGCTCTAGCGGGTGGGCTGATACGCAGTATTTT 13 TRBD2 TRBJ2-3 TRBV5-4 .
CASSLARGLPTDTQYF TGTGCCAGCAGCTTAGCGCGGGGACTACCCACAGATACGCAGTATTTT 16 TRBD2 TRBJ2-3 TRBV7-2 few
CSAADPGGGKDGELFF TGCAGTGCAGCAGATCCGGGAGGCGGGAAGGACGGGGAGCTGTTTTTT 16 TRBD2 TRBJ2-2 TRBV20-1 .
CASSLTHRWSLYGYTF TGTGCCAGCAGCTTAACCCATAGGTGGAGCCTCTATGGCTACACCTTC 16 . TRBJ1-2 TRBV7-9 .
CSARGGRLQAAGGSAYNEQFF TGCAGTGCTAGAGGGGGCAGACTGCAGGCCGCGGGAGGGAGCGCCTACAATGAGCAGTTCTTC 21 TRBD2 TRBJ2-1 TRBV20-1 .
CSAQLARANTGELFF TGCAGTGCCCAGCTGGCCCGGGCGAACACCGGGGAGCTGTTTTTT 15 . TRBJ2-2 TRBV20-1 once
CASSPGAGVGGSQYF TGTGCCAGCAGCCCGGGGGCCGGGGTCGGGGGGTCCCAGTACTTC 15 . TRBJ2-5 TRBV11-1 .
CASSLMGASYGYTF TGTGCCAGCAGTTTAATGGGGGCCAGCTATGGCTACACCTTC 14 . TRBJ1-2 TRBV28 few
CASRFIFPTGVGEQYF TGTGCCAGCCGTTTTATCTTTCCGACAGGGGTAGGCGAGCAGTACTTC 16 TRBD1 TRBJ2-7 TRBV27 .
CASSSGYFLSQPRHF TGTGCCAGTAGCTCCGGGTACTTTCTAAGTCAGCCCCGGCATTTT 15 . TRBJ1-5 TRBV19 .
CASSLGDTQPQHF TGTGCCAGCAGCTTAGGGGACACTCAGCCCCAGCATTTT 13 . TRBJ1-5 TRBV7-6 few
CAISREQPHQETQYF TGTGCCATCAGCAGGGAGCAGCCTCACCAAGAGACCCAGTACTTC 15 . TRBJ2-5 TRBV15 .
CASSLLQGAYGYTF TGTGCCAGCAGCTTATTACAGGGAGCCTATGGCTACACCTTC 14 . TRBJ1-2 TRBV7-2 few
CASRPSENQPQHF TGTGCCAGCAGACCCAGTGAAAATCAGCCCCAGCATTTT 13 . TRBJ1-5 TRBV6-1 few
CASSDGSGSLYEQFF TGTGCCAGCAGTGACGGCAGCGGGAGCCTATATGAGCAGTTCTTC 15 TRBD2 TRBJ2-1 TRBV6-4 .
CATSDYRDTGELFF TGTGCCACCAGTGATTACAGGGACACCGGGGAGCTGTTTTTT 14 . TRBJ2-2 TRBV24-1 .
CASSYSGQVNYGYTF TGTGCCAGCAGTTACTCGGGACAGGTCAACTATGGCTACACCTTC 15 TRBD1 TRBJ1-2 TRBV6-2/TRBV6-3 .
CSASPGHNTDTQYF TGCAGTGCTAGTCCCGGACACAACACAGATACGCAGTATTTT 14 . TRBJ2-3 TRBV20-1 .
CASSSNTDTQYF TGTGCCAGCAGTTCAAACACAGATACGCAGTATTTT 12 . TRBJ2-3 TRBV27 .
CASSRVTTEAFF TGTGCCAGTTCTAGGGTGACCACTGAAGCTTTCTTT 12 . TRBJ1-1 TRBV19 .
CSVEVEYTEAFF TGCAGCGTTGAAGTCGAGTACACTGAAGCTTTCTTT 12 . TRBJ1-1 TRBV29-1 .
CASRKREGRAGYNEQFF TGTGCCAGTAGAAAGCGGGAGGGCCGGGCTGGGTATAATGAGCAGTTCTTC 17 TRBD2 TRBJ2-1 TRBV19 .
CASTQWTGGLEETQYF TGTGCCAGCACTCAGTGGACAGGGGGCTTGGAAGAGACCCAGTACTTC 16 TRBD1 TRBJ2-5 TRBV7-9 .
CSASGAGNQPQHF TGCAGTGCGTCCGGGGCTGGGAATCAGCCCCAGCATTTT 13 . TRBJ1-5 TRBV20-1 .
CSAGKQGALNQPQHF TGCAGTGCTGGCAAACAGGGGGCCCTCAATCAGCCCCAGCATTTT 15 TRBD1 TRBJ1-5 TRBV20-1 few
CASSTTSGTEAFF TGTGCCAGCAGTACTACATCGGGAACTGAAGCTTTCTTT 13 . TRBJ1-1 TRBV6-4 .
CSARGFGRGSYEQYF TGCAGTGCTAGGGGGTTTGGGCGGGGATCCTACGAGCAGTACTTC 15 . TRBJ2-7 TRBV20-1 few
CSARDWASGRANTGELFF TGCAGTGCTAGAGATTGGGCTAGCGGGAGGGCAAACACCGGGGAGCTGTTTTTT 18 TRBD2 TRBJ2-2 TRBV20-1 .
CSGERSETQYF TGCAGTGGAGAGAGGTCAGAGACCCAGTACTTC 11 . TRBJ2-5 TRBV20-1 .
CATSRRISGANVLTF TGTGCCACCAGCAGAAGGATCTCTGGGGCCAACGTCCTGACTTTC 15 . TRBJ2-6 TRBV15 .
CASSPRGVIDQPQHF TGTGCCAGCAGCCCACGGGGGGTAATTGATCAGCCCCAGCATTTT 15 . TRBJ1-5 TRBV7-8 .
CASSKEVQPQHF TGTGCCAGCAGCAAAGAAGTTCAGCCCCAGCATTTT 12 . TRBJ1-5 TRBV21-1 .
CSARRPRAGPPYNSPLHF TGCAGTGCTAGACGACCCCGAGCAGGGCCACCTTATAATTCACCCCTCCACTTT 18 . TRBJ1-6 TRBV20-1 medium-sized
CASSLTPGAKQETQYF TGTGCCAGCAGCTTAACCCCGGGGGCGAAACAAGAGACCCAGTACTTC 16 . TRBJ2-5 TRBV7-3 .
CSARDSQRHNYGYTF TGCAGTGCTAGAGATTCGCAGAGACATAACTATGGCTACACCTTC 15 . TRBJ1-2 TRBV20-1 .
CASSFHREGTEAFF TGTGCCAGCAGCTTTCACAGGGAGGGCACTGAAGCTTTCTTT 14 . TRBJ1-1 TRBV7-2 .
CSATTSRIHEQYF TGCAGTGCTACGACTAGCAGGATCCACGAGCAGTACTTC 13 TRBD2 TRBJ2-7 TRBV20-1 few
CASRRTSLETQYF TGTGCCAGCAGGAGGACTAGTCTAGAGACCCAGTACTTC 13 TRBD2 TRBJ2-5 TRBV6-2/TRBV6-3 .
CASSQFTDTQYF TGTGCCAGCAGCCAATTCACAGATACGCAGTATTTT 12 . TRBJ2-3 TRBV7-2 once
CASSLLSGTSGSYEQYF TGTGCCAGCAGCTTATTGTCGGGAACATCCGGTTCCTACGAGCAGTACTTC 17 . TRBJ2-7 TRBV7-6 .
CSARDGDQREGLWEIQYF TGCAGTGCTAGAGATGGGGATCAGCGGGAGGGCCTTTGGGAGATCCAGTACTTC 18 TRBD2 TRBJ2-5 TRBV20-1 .
CATSEPGAGKETQYF TGTGCCACCAGTGAGCCTGGAGCGGGAAAGGAGACCCAGTACTTC 15 TRBD2 TRBJ2-5 TRBV24-1 few
CASSSTEHNEQFF TGTGCCAGCAGCTCGACAGAGCACAATGAGCAGTTCTTC 13 . TRBJ2-1 TRBV7-3 few
CASSMIQGVGNQPQHF TGTGCCAGTAGTATGATACAGGGTGTTGGCAATCAGCCCCAGCATTTT 16 . TRBJ1-5 TRBV19 few
CASSFLAGEGRETQYF TGTGCCAGCAGCTTCCTAGCGGGAGAGGGAAGAGAGACCCAGTACTTC 16 TRBD2 TRBJ2-5 TRBV5-8 few
CASWRAQPNEQFF TGTGCCAGCTGGAGGGCCCAGCCCAATGAGCAGTTCTTC 13 . TRBJ2-1 TRBV6-1 .
CASSSQPGGTYEQYF TGTGCCAGCAGCTCCCAACCGGGGGGTACCTACGAGCAGTACTTC 15 TRBD2 TRBJ2-7 TRBV7-9 .
CASSFMGDIYGYTF TGTGCCAGCAGTTTCATGGGTGATATTTATGGCTACACCTTC 14 . TRBJ1-2 TRBV28 .
CSARAGVTYEQYF TGCAGTGCTAGGGCGGGCGTTACCTACGAGCAGTACTTC 13 . TRBJ2-7 TRBV20-1 once
CASSLKSSYEQYF TGCGCCAGCAGTCTAAAAAGCTCCTACGAGCAGTACTTC 13 . TRBJ2-7 TRBV23-1 few
CASSFKSGVSNQPQHF TGTGCCAGCAGTTTCAAGTCGGGGGTCAGCAATCAGCCCCAGCATTTT 16 . TRBJ1-5 TRBV27 .
CASSPPSAFPSYNEQFF TGTGCCAGCAGCCCTCCGTCGGCGTTTCCCTCCTACAATGAGCAGTTCTTC 17 . TRBJ2-1 TRBV7-2 .
CASSLGSGTEAFF TGTGCCAGCAGTTTGGGGTCGGGCACTGAAGCTTTCTTT 13 . TRBJ1-1 TRBV28 .
CSAGGGQGNTEAFF TGCAGTGCCGGCGGAGGACAGGGGAACACTGAAGCTTTCTTT 14 TRBD1 TRBJ1-1 TRBV20-1 .
CSARSETGSTEQYF TGCAGTGCTAGATCGGAGACTGGGTCTACAGAGCAGTACTTC 14 . TRBJ2-7 TRBV20-1 few
CASSSNRGETQYF TGTGCCAGCAGCTCGAACCGCGGGGAGACCCAGTACTTC 13 . TRBJ2-5 TRBV5-4 medium-sized